The sequence of this T cell receptor (beta chain) was determined in a study of control samples from healthy donors and cancer patients. Repertoires were generated with immunoSEQ multiplex PCR, while TCRdb's copy carries only in-frame clones and drops some. The sample shows around 130,000 clones, around nine tenths of them seen only once. V lost 1 base, J lost 4 bases, and 9 bases lay in between. In germline, CDR1 is SGHTA, CDR2 FQGNSA. The CDR3 spans 14 residues. The material sequenced was blood. This sequence was found in a man aged 18 to 30 in good health. The chain has TRBV7-2 and TRBJ2-3; D is perhaps TRBD1 (5 bases). The CDR3 region has the DNA TGTGCCAGCAGCTTAGATCCCAGGGCAGATACGCAGTATTTT. Protein product: CASSLDPRADTQYF. Drawing the rest from reference TRBV7-2 and TRBJ2-3, the complete variable domain is GAGVSQSPSNKVTEKGKDVELRCDPISGHTALYWYRQSLGQGLEFLIYFQGNSAPDKSGLPSDRFSAERTGGSVSTLTIQRTQQEDSAVYLCASSLDPRADTQYFGPGTRLTVL.